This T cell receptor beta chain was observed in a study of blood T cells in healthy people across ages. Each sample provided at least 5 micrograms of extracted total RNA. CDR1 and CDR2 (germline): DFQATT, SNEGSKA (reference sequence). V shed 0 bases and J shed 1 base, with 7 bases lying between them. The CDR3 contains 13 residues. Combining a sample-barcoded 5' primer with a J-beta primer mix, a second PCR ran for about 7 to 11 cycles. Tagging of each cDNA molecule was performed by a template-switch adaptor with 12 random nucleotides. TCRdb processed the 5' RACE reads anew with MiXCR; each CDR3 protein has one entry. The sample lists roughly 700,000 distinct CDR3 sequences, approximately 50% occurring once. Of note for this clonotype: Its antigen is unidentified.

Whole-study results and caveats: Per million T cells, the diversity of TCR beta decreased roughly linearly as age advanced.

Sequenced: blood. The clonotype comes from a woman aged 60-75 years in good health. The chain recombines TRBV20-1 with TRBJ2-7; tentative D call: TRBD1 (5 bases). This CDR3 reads CSAREQESYEQYF. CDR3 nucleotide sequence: TGCAGTGCTAGAGAACAGGAATCCTACGAGCAGTACTTC.